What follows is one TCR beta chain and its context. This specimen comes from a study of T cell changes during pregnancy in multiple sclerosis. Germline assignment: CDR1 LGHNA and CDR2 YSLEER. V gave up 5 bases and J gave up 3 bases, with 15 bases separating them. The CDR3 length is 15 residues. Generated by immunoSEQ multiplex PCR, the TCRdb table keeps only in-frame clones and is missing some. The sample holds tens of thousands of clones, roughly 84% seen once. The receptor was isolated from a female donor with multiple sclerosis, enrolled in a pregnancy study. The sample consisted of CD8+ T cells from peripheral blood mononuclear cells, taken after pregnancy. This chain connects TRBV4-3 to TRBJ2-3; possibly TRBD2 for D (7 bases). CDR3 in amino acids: CASSAAGAGTDTQYF. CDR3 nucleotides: TGCGCCAGCAGCGCGGCGGGGGCTGGTACAGATACGCAGTATTTT.